Following are 20 T cell receptor beta chains from one sample sequenced in a study of CD8+CD57+ T cells in acquired aplastic anemia. Individuals selected for sequencing had exhibited CD8+CD57+ cell expansion on flow cytometry. The study profiled TCR beta VDJ and CDR3 using genomic DNA as template. TCRdb re-derived calls from the reads in MiXCR, one entry per CDR3 protein. This sample yields around 150,000 distinct CDR3 sequences, of which about 70% are seen a single time; 35% to 60% belongs to the top ten. Sequencing was done on a sample of sorted CD4+, CD8+, or CD8+CD57+ T cells (not recorded which) from PBMCs. The receptor set was obtained from a human donor with aplastic anemia.

This chain links TRBV19 with TRBJ1-3; D unclear. The germline V gene encodes CDR1 LNHDA and CDR2 SQIVND (reference sequence). This CDR3 spans 12 amino acids. V shed 1 base and J shed 7 bases, with 5 bases lying between them. The CDR3 DNA reads TGTGCCAGTAGTATAGGAGGTAACACCATATATTTT. As protein: CASSIGGNTIYF. Together with reference TRBV19 and TRBJ1-3, the CDR3 gives the full variable domain: DGGITQSPKYLFRKEGQNVTLSCEQNLNHDAMYWYRQDPGQGLRLIYYSQIVNDFQKGDIAEGYSVSREKKESFPLTVTSAQKNPTAFYLCASSIGGNTIYFGEGSWLTVV.

With regard to this clonotype: Because the CDR3 is missing its conserved closing phenylalanine or tryptophan, this is likely a read error. The DNA is omitted, as the CDR3 cannot be located on it reliably, and the CDR3 follows TCRdb's listing. The chain links TRBV9 to TRBJ2-4. From its first to its last residue, the CDR3 has 8 amino acids. Germline CDR1 and CDR2: SGDLS and YYNGEE. The CDR3 here is CASSVVGV.

J is TRBJ1-5 and V is TRBV7-2; possibly TRBD1 for D (5 bases). Germline V CDR1 and CDR2: SGHTA, FQGNSA. V lost 4 bases, J lost 8 bases, and 15 bases lay in between. The CDR3 length is 14 residues. Here the CDR3 reads CASSSGTVLEPQHF. DNA of the CDR3: TGTGCCAGCAGCTCCGGGACGGTCCTCGAGCCCCAGCATTTT. Looking up the rest from reference TRBV7-2 and TRBJ1-5 gives the full variable domain: GAGVSQSPSNKVTEKGKDVELRCDPISGHTALYWYRQSLGQGLEFLIYFQGNSAPDKSGLPSDRFSAERTGGSVSTLTIQRTQQEDSAVYLCASSSGTVLEPQHFGDGTRLSIL.

This clonotype came up many times. This rearrangement joins TRBV3-2 to TRBJ2-7. TRBV3-2 is shown as a pseudogene. The CDR3 has 16 amino acids. The CDR3 is CASSQDVRGDSYEQYV. The CDR3 nucleotides are TGTGCCAGCAGCCAAGATGTTCGTGGAGATTCCTACGAGCAGTACGTC.

This clonotype has more than one count but fewer than ten. The V gene is TRBV29-1, the J gene TRBJ2-7; no clear D gene. Trimming shortened V by 4 bases and J by 0 bases, and 7 bases separated the two germline ends. This CDR3 comprises 12 residues. Germline CDR1 and CDR2: SQVTM and ANQGSEA. The DNA of the CDR3 is TGCAGCGTTGGCGTCACCTCCTACGAGCAGTACTTC. Its protein product is CSVGVTSYEQYF.

The chain links TRBV20-1 to TRBJ2-7, with 8 bases that match TRBD1. The CDR3 has 13 residues. Germline V CDR1 and CDR2: DFQATT, SNEGSKA (reference sequence). Losses at the gene ends were 8 bases for V and 3 bases for J; bases not matched to a gene: 9. The CDR3 loop is CSLRTGLGYEQYF. CDR3 sequence (DNA): TGCAGTTTGCGGACAGGGCTCGGCTACGAGCAGTACTTC.

This clonotype was counted between two and nine times. The chain combines TRBV24-1 with TRBJ2-2, with 9 bases that match TRBD2. Germline values: CDR1 KGHDR, CDR2 SFDVKD. This CDR3 has 16 residues. Losses at the gene ends were 4 bases for V and 4 bases for J; bases not matched to a gene: 6. The CDR3 DNA follows: TGTGCCACCAGTGAGTTAGCGGGGGACTCCACCGGGGAGCTGTTTTTT. This encodes CATSELAGDSTGELFF.

The rearrangement joins TRBV9 to TRBJ1-2; 9 positions agree with TRBD1. The CDR3 has 14 amino acids. Germline CDR1 is SGDLS and CDR2 is YYNGEE. V dropped 3 bases and J dropped 2; count of bases not matched to a gene: 2. CDR3: CASSAGTGNYGYTF. In nucleotides, the CDR3 is TGTGCCAGCAGCGCCGGGACAGGGAACTATGGCTACACCTTC.

The CDR3 spells CSARDLAGRSYNEQFF. In nucleotides, the CDR3 is TGCAGTGCTAGAGATCTGGCGGGGAGATCCTACAATGAGCAGTTCTTC. V usage is TRBV20-1 and J usage is TRBJ2-1; D possibly corresponds to TRBD2 (6 bases). The CDR3 length is 16 residues. Trimming cost V 0 bases and J 1 base, with 13 bases left between them. Germline lookup yields CDR1 DFQATT and CDR2 SNEGSKA (reference sequence).

This clonotype is a singleton in its sample. V usage is TRBV7-8 and J usage is TRBJ1-6; 7 nucleotides match TRBD1. The CDR3 length is 15 residues. V dropped 2 bases and J dropped 6; count of bases not matched to a gene: 4. Per germline, CDR1 SGHVS and CDR2 FQNEAQ. For the CDR3, the DNA is TGTGCCAGCAGCTTAAACTCAGGGGGTAATTCACCCCTCCACTTT. As protein: CASSLNSGGNSPLHF.

The chain links TRBV29-1 to TRBJ2-1; 10 bases line up with TRBD2. Germline values: CDR1 SQVTM, CDR2 ANQGSEA. The V and J ends lost 4 bases and 6 bases, in that order; junction bases with no gene match: 6. The CDR3 covers 14 residues. CDR3 loop: CSVVGLADSNEQFF. In DNA, the CDR3 is TGCAGCGTTGTCGGACTAGCGGACTCCAATGAGCAGTTCTTC.

V gene TRBV14 combines with J gene TRBJ1-1; a weak D match, TRBD1 (5 bases). CDR3 length equals 13 residues. Germline loops: CDR1 SGHDN, CDR2 FVKESK. V was cut by 0 bases and J by 11 bases, with 13 bases left in between. Written as DNA, the CDR3 is TGTGCCAGCAGCCAAGAGGAGGGGCTCAAGGCTTTCTTT. The encoded protein is CASSQEEGLKAFF.

This clonotype was picked up a small number of times. The V call is TRBV15, the J call TRBJ1-4, with D perhaps TRBD1 (6 bases). Germline V gives CDR1 LNHNV, CDR2 YYDKDF (reference sequence). V lost 4 bases to trimming and J lost 7 bases, with 31 bases between them. The CDR3 has 20 residues. Written as DNA, the CDR3 is TGTGCCACCAGCAAGGGCAACCTACTAGCGGGCAGGGGCGAGGGTGAAAAACTGTTTTTT. Translating it yields CATSKGNLLAGRGEGEKLFF.

This clonotype was counted between two and nine times. V and J are TRBV20-1 and TRBJ2-7, with TRBD1 matching over 8 bases. The germline V gene encodes CDR1 DFQATT and CDR2 SNEGSKA (reference sequence). The J segment lost 7 bases and the V segment lost 6 bases, leaving 11 bases of the junction unmatched. This CDR3 region has 13 residues. CDR3 loop: CSASGQGIGEQYF. Here the CDR3 DNA reads TGCAGTGCGTCAGGACAGGGAATAGGTGAGCAGTACTTC.

To note about this clonotype: At one of its ends the junction is not consistent with the germline gene, which may arise from a read error. The chain has TRBV7-9 and TRBJ2-7; D uncertain. The CDR3 extends over 14 amino acids. Germline values: CDR1 SEHNR, CDR2 FQNEAQ (reference sequence). CDR3 coding DNA: TGCGCCAGCAGCCAACAGCAGGAGTCCTACGAGCAGTACTTC. Amino acids: CASSQQQESYEQYF.

About this clonotype itself: A read error is likely, as this CDR3 ends without the conserved phenylalanine or tryptophan. For the CDR3, the DNA is TGCAGTGCTAGAGATCAATTGCGGGGGGGCACAGATACGCAGTATTCT. Amino acid sequence: CSARDQLRGGTDTQYS. J is TRBJ2-3 and V is TRBV20-1; 8 nucleotides agree with TRBD2. The CDR3 loop spans 16 amino acids. After removal of 0 bases from V and 1 base from J, the junction contained 6 bases not matched to a gene. The germline CDR1 and CDR2 sequences are DFQATT and SNEGSKA (reference sequence).

The genes are TRBV7-2 and TRBJ2-1, with 12 bases that match TRBD2. J was trimmed by 6 bases and V by 5 bases; bases with no gene match: 5. This CDR3 has 15 residues. Germline V gives CDR1 SGHTA, CDR2 FQGNSA. CDR3 nucleotide sequence: TGTGCCAGCAGCCCCGGGACTAGCGGGCTCAATGAGCAGTTCTTC. Its protein is CASSPGTSGLNEQFF.

The sample holds one count of this clonotype. The rearrangement joins TRBV20-1 to TRBJ1-4, with D unclear. V was shortened by 0 bases and J by 4 bases, with 12 bases between the two germline ends. Germline V gene lookup returns CDR1 DFQATT and CDR2 SNEGSKA (reference sequence). The CDR3 spans 15 residues. CDR3 sequence: CSAREVRAFNEKLFF. Here the CDR3 DNA reads TGCAGTGCTAGAGAAGTCCGGGCCTTTAATGAAAAACTGTTTTTT.

As to this clonotype: One junction end does not reproduce the germline sequence, and a read error may be involved. The chain joins TRBV5-1 to TRBJ1-6, with D unresolved. The CDR3 has 14 amino acids. Germline V lookup: CDR1 SGHRS, CDR2 YFSETQ. The CDR3 DNA follows: TGCGCCAGCAGCTCCCGGGAAGGCTATTCGCCCCTCCACTTT. It is translated as CASSSREGYSPLHF. The full variable domain, with the rest looked up from reference TRBV5-1 and TRBJ1-6, is KAGVTQTPRYLIKTRGQQVTLSCSPISGHRSVSWYQQTPGQGLQFLFEYFSETQRNKGNFPGRFSGRQFSNSRSEMNVSTLELGDSALYLCASSSREGYSPLHFGNGTRLTVT.

This rearrangement joins TRBV7-2 to TRBJ2-2; D is ambiguous. Trimming stripped 0 bases from V and 10 bases from J, with 9 bases between. Germline loops: CDR1 SGHTA, CDR2 FQGNSA. CDR3 length equals 13 residues. The CDR3 nucleotides are TGTGCCAGCAGCTTAGCGCGGTTGGAGGAGCTGTTTTTT. Translated: CASSLARLEELFF.